The entry below describes one TCR beta chain. Trimming pared 5 bases from V and 3 bases from J, leaving 15 bases between. The germline CDR1 and CDR2 sequences are LGHNT and FRNRAP. There are 15 residues in the CDR3. The entry originates in a study of blood T cell repertoires in COVID-19. Across the whole study: COVID-19 samples, acute and convalescent, were from the United States, Italy and Spain.

The Seattle patients, enrolled during active infection, were followed longitudinally. Only in-frame clones appear in the TCRdb table, and some are missing; sequencing was by immunoSEQ multiplex PCR. The table has over 250,000 clones, more than 85% seen once. What was sequenced was peripheral blood. The chain recombines TRBV12-5 with TRBJ2-3, with D maybe TRBD1 (6 bases). The clonotype originates from a woman aged 30 to 39 with COVID-19, enrolled during active disease. The DNA for the CDR3 is TGTGCTAGTGGTATTCCGGGACAAAGGACAGATACGCAGTATTTT. Its translation is CASGIPGQRTDTQYF.